The 31 T cell receptor beta chains below were found in one sample sequenced in a study of shared clonotypes between healthy human individuals. Repertoires were generated with immunoSEQ multiplex PCR, while TCRdb's copy carries only in-frame clones and drops some. The sample records 450,000 to 600,000 clones, around 74% being singletons. Material for sequencing was PBMCs. Source of these receptors: a woman in her thirties or forties in good health. Some clones in this sample may be carry-over from other donors' samples.

The chain carries TRBV5-1 and TRBJ1-4; the D is unclear. The germline V and J ends were trimmed by 0 bases and 7 bases, with 7 bases remaining between them. There are 13 residues in the CDR3. Looked up from germline, CDR1 is SGHRS and CDR2 is YFSETQ. The CDR3 nucleotides are TGCGCCAGCAGCTTGGGAGGGATTGAAAAACTGTTTTTT. Translated, it gives CASSLGGIEKLFF.

The chain is built from TRBV7-2 and TRBJ2-5, with D perhaps matching TRBD2 (5 bases). Trimming left V 4 bases short and J 1 base short, with 13 bases between. This CDR3 contains 15 residues. Germline CDR1 is SGHTA and CDR2 is FQGNSA. The CDR3 DNA follows: TGTGCCAGCAGCTCCCAAGGAGGATTCCAAGAGACCCAGTACTTC. The encoded protein is CASSSQGGFQETQYF.

In its sample, this clone was seen once. The V gene is TRBV10-3, the J gene TRBJ2-6; 10 positions match TRBD1. V gave up 7 bases and J gave up 4 bases; unmatched junction bases: 4. In germline, CDR1 is ENHRY, CDR2 SYGVKD. This CDR3 is built from 15 residues. The CDR3 DNA reads TGTGCCATCATGGGACAGGGGATCGGGGCCAACGTCCTGACTTTC. Its translation is CAIMGQGIGANVLTF.

The chain couples TRBV28 to TRBJ1-2, with TRBD1 matching over 9 bases. The V gene end was trimmed by 6 bases and the J gene end by 5 bases; junction bases not matched to a gene: 1. CDR3 length: 12 residues. Germline-derived CDR1 and CDR2 are MDHEN and SYDVKM. CDR3 nucleotides: TGTGCCAGCAGGGACAGGGGTTATGGCTACACCTTC. Translating gives CASRDRGYGYTF.

The chain has TRBV6-1 and TRBJ2-2, with 8 bases identical to TRBD1. Germline V gene data show CDR1 as MNHNS and CDR2 as SASEGT. V shed 4 bases and J 4 bases; nucleotides not matched to a gene: 2. The CDR3 has 14 amino acids. CDR3 amino acids: CASSAQGATGELFF. CDR3 nucleotide sequence: TGTGCCAGCAGTGCCCAGGGGGCCACCGGGGAGCTGTTTTTT.

The DNA for the CDR3 is TGTGCCAGCAGTGACTCGCGGGAGGGCATCAATGAGCAGTTCTTC. Its translation: CASSDSREGINEQFF. J is TRBJ2-1 and V is TRBV6-4, with 9 bases that match TRBD2. The CDR3 contains 15 residues. Trimming at V came to 0 bases and at J to 6 bases, leaving 3 bases not matched to a gene. From germline, CDR1 is MRHNA and CDR2 SNTAGT.

The V and J genes are TRBV11-2 and TRBJ1-1; a weak D match, TRBD1 (6 bases). This CDR3 region has 15 residues. V lost 4 bases and J 2 bases, leaving 14 bases between the germline ends. Germline values: CDR1 SGHAT, CDR2 FQNNGV. The CDR3 spells CASSSLRTANTEAFF. The CDR3 region has the DNA TGTGCCAGCAGCTCCCTGAGGACAGCTAACACTGAAGCTTTCTTT.

This chain uses TRBV5-1 with TRBJ2-3; TRBD2 matches at 10 bases. The germline V gene encodes CDR1 SGHRS and CDR2 YFSETQ. J was trimmed by 2 bases and V by 4 bases; bases with no gene match: 7. The CDR3 spans 16 residues. CDR3 DNA: TGCGCCAGCAGCCCTCGGACTAGCGGAAACACAGATACGCAGTATTTT. Amino acids: CASSPRTSGNTDTQYF.

The chain couples TRBV6-5 to TRBJ1-6; the match to TRBD1 covers 7 bases. The length of the CDR3 is 16 residues. After removal of 0 bases from V and 5 bases from J, the junction contained 4 bases not matched to a gene. Per germline, CDR1 MNHEY and CDR2 SVGAGI. As DNA, the CDR3 is TGTGCCAGCAGTTACTCGGGGCAGGGGGATAATTCACCCCTCCACTTT. Translation gives CASSYSGQGDNSPLHF.

The sample holds one count of this clone. The chain joins TRBV30 to TRBJ1-5; tentative D call: TRBD1 (6 bases). In germline, CDR1 is GTSNPN, CDR2 SVGIG (reference sequence). V shed 3 bases and J shed 0 bases, with 12 bases lying between them. The CDR3 length is 15 residues. The DNA for the CDR3 is TGTGCCTGGAGCGTCCAGGGGACTAGCAATCAGCCCCAGCATTTT. Translating it yields CAWSVQGTSNQPQHF.

On this clone itself: The same CDR3 can be traced to other DNA sequences in this sample. The gene calls are TRBV7-9 and TRBJ2-5; no clear D gene. Trimming took off 1 base at V and 5 bases at J, with 5 bases between the two ends. In germline, CDR1 is SEHNR, CDR2 FQNEAQ (reference sequence). CDR3 size: 12 residues. The CDR3 sequence: CASSLVGETQYF. CDR3 DNA sequence: TGTGCCAGCAGCTTAGTAGGGGAGACCCAGTACTTC.

The J gene is TRBJ2-7, the V gene TRBV12-2; TRBD1 reflects the table's D call only, with no check against the DNA. TRBV12-2 is an annotated pseudogene. The CDR3 has 17 amino acids. The DNA for the CDR3 is TGTGCAAGTCGCTTAGCTCGTCAGGGGGCCAGTAACTACGAGCAGTACTTC. It codes for CASRLARQGASNYEQYF.

The chain couples TRBV6-5 to TRBJ1-5; 8 positions match TRBD1. Germline V gives CDR1 MNHEY, CDR2 SVGAGI. J was trimmed by 6 bases and V by 0 bases; bases with no gene match: 4. This CDR3 is 15 amino acids long. CDR3 nucleotides: TGTGCCAGCAGTTACTCTCGGGGGACAGGTCAGCCCCAGCATTTT. As protein: CASSYSRGTGQPQHF.

This clone was found once. The sample contains more than one DNA sequence encoding this CDR3. The chain carries TRBV28 and TRBJ1-2; TRBD1 matches at 7 bases. The CDR3 covers 13 residues. Germline assignment: CDR1 MDHEN and CDR2 SYDVKM. V trimming: 6 bases; J trimming: 1 base; junction bases outside the gene matches: 2. Here the CDR3 reads CASSYRGNYGYTF. CDR3 bases: TGTGCCAGCAGCTACAGGGGTAACTATGGCTACACCTTC.

CDR3 nucleotide sequence: TGCGCCAGCAGCTTGTCGTCAGGTCTCATCTACGAGCAGTACTTC. Translation: CASSLSSGLIYEQYF. The rearrangement joins TRBV5-1 to TRBJ2-7; D remains ambiguous. Trimming cost V 1 base and J 3 bases, with 14 bases left between them. The CDR3 sequence is 15 residues long. The germline CDR1 and CDR2 sequences are SGHRS and YFSETQ.

The CDR3 here is CASSRTSGLALYEQYF. In nucleotides, the CDR3 is TGCGCCAGCAGCCGTACATCGGGACTAGCGCTCTACGAGCAGTACTTC. J is TRBJ2-7 and V is TRBV4-1; 10 positions agree with TRBD2. This CDR3 has 16 amino acids. The junction had 9 bases not matched to a gene; V was cut back by 4 bases and J by 3 bases. From germline, CDR1 is MGHRA and CDR2 YSYEKL.

The rearrangement uses TRBV10-3 and TRBJ1-1; 10 positions match TRBD1. Germline assignment: CDR1 ENHRY and CDR2 SYGVKD. The CDR3 runs to 16 residues. Germline trimming cut 6 bases from V and 1 base from J; bases unmatched to any gene: 8. The CDR3 sequence: CAIRRDRGLGNTEAFF. The CDR3 DNA is TGTGCCATCAGGAGGGACAGGGGTTTAGGGAACACTGAAGCTTTCTTT.

This clone was counted between two and nine times. The CDR3 spells CASSPGLVGTSYSPYNEQFF. The CDR3 DNA follows: TGTGCCAGCAGTCCGGGGCTCGTTGGGACTAGTTATTCCCCCTACAATGAGCAGTTCTTC. This chain joins TRBV28 and TRBJ2-1; 8 bases line up with TRBD2. Germline V gene lookup returns CDR1 MDHEN and CDR2 SYDVKM. The V and J ends lost 5 bases and 2 bases, in that order; junction bases with no gene match: 20. The CDR3 is 20 residues long. Full variable domain (remainder filled in from reference TRBV28 and TRBJ2-1): DVKVTQSSRYLVKRTGEKVFLECVQDMDHENMFWYRQDPGLGLRLIYFSYDVKMKEKGDIPEGYSVSREKKERFSLILESASTNQTSMYLCASSPGLVGTSYSPYNEQFFGPGTRLTVL.

The V call is TRBV5-1, the J call TRBJ2-7; TRBD2 agrees at 7 bases. Germline CDR1 is SGHRS and CDR2 is YFSETQ. With 1 base clipped from V and 3 bases from J, the junction kept 4 bases outside the gene matches. The length of the CDR3 is 14 residues. CDR3 residues: CASSLSRGSYEQYF. The CDR3 bases are TGCGCCAGCAGCTTGAGCCGCGGGAGCTACGAGCAGTACTTC.

V is TRBV12-2 and J is TRBJ1-4. TRBV12-2 represents a pseudogene. This CDR3 comprises 17 residues. The CDR3 nucleotides read TGTGCAAGTCGCTTAGCGCATCGGGGCCGCACTAATGAAAAACTGTTTTTT. It encodes CASRLAHRGRTNEKLFF.

For this clone: This same CDR3 is encoded by further DNA sequences in the sample. This rearrangement joins TRBV5-1 to TRBJ2-3, with D perhaps given as TRBD1 or TRBD2 (6 bases each). CDR3 length: 14 residues. V lost 0 bases and J 6 bases, leaving 11 bases between the germline ends. Germline-derived CDR1 and CDR2 are SGHRS and YFSETQ. The CDR3 coding sequence is TGCGCCAGCAGCTTGGGGGCCGGGGGCGATACGCAGTATTTT. It translates to CASSLGAGGDTQYF.

The V call is TRBV5-1, the J call TRBJ2-1; 7 bases fit TRBD1. CDR3 length: 13 residues. Per the germline V gene, CDR1 is SGHRS and CDR2 is YFSETQ. The ends lost 1 base at V and 7 bases at J; junction bases unmatched: 2. CDR3 region: CASSLPGGNEQFF. The CDR3 nucleotides read TGCGCCAGCAGCTTGCCAGGGGGTAATGAGCAGTTCTTC. The variable domain in full, completed from reference TRBV5-1 and TRBJ2-1, reads KAGVTQTPRYLIKTRGQQVTLSCSPISGHRSVSWYQQTPGQGLQFLFEYFSETQRNKGNFPGRFSGRQFSNSRSEMNVSTLELGDSALYLCASSLPGGNEQFFGPGTRLTVL.

This chain uses TRBV30 with TRBJ2-5; D perhaps matches TRBD2 (5 bases). CDR3 length: 12 amino acids. CDR1 GTSNPN and CDR2 SVGIG come from the germline V gene (reference sequence). The CDR3 region is CTLAAAQETQYF. CDR3 coding DNA: TGTACTCTAGCCGCCGCCCAGGAGACCCAGTACTTC.

The CDR3 DNA reads as TGTGCCAGCAGCGTGAGCGGGGCATTGGGAAATGAGCAGTTCTTC. This sequence encodes CASSVSGALGNEQFF. The chain employs TRBV9 and TRBJ2-1; TRBD2 matches 7 bases. The trim removed 2 bases at V and 7 bases at J, leaving 9 bases unmatched. The germline V gene encodes CDR1 SGDLS and CDR2 YYNGEE. The CDR3 loop spans 15 amino acids.

This chain links TRBV27 with TRBJ1-1; the D is unclear. Per germline, CDR1 MNHEY and CDR2 SMNVEV (reference sequence). Deletions cut 8 bases from V and 3 bases from J, with 13 bases between. This CDR3 is built from 13 residues. The CDR3 bases are TGTGCCAGCTCCCAAATGATGGACACTGAAGCTTTCTTT. It codes for CASSQMMDTEAFF.

Comment on this clone: This likely reflects a read error, since a far larger clone is one base away. This same CDR3 is encoded by further DNA sequences in the sample. V usage is TRBV2 and J usage is TRBJ2-2; TRBD2 might be the D (5 bases). CDR3 length equals 15 residues. In germline, CDR1 is SNHLY, CDR2 FYNNEI. The CDR3 sequence: CASSARPWRAGELFF. In DNA form, the CDR3 reads TGTGCCAGCAGTGCGAGACCTTGGCGGGCCGGGGAGTTGTTTTTT. Combining the CDR3 with reference TRBV2 and TRBJ2-2 gives the whole variable domain EPEVTQTPSHQVTQMGQEVILRCVPISNHLYFYWYRQILGQKVEFLVSFYNNEISEKSEIFDDQFSVERPDGSNFTLKIRSTKLEDSAMYFCASSARPWRAGELFFGEGSRLTVL.

The chain combines TRBV6-5 with TRBJ1-2; tentatively, D is TRBD1 (5 bases). The CDR3 has 15 residues. CDR1 is MNHEY, CDR2 SVGAGI, per germline. Trimming took 0 bases from V and 4 from J, leaving 12 bases between them. CDR3 sequence: CASSYSGRKSYGYTF. The CDR3, as DNA: TGTGCCAGCAGTTACTCGGGACGGAAATCCTATGGCTACACCTTC.

The chain uses TRBV6-5 and TRBJ2-5; D possibly uses TRBD1 or TRBD2 (5 bases each). V lost 1 base, J lost 1 base, and 7 bases lay in between. Germline-derived CDR1 and CDR2 are MNHEY and SVGAGI. The CDR3 length is 14 residues. The CDR3 here is CASSYWGSQETQYF. In nucleotides, the CDR3 is TGTGCCAGCAGTTACTGGGGGTCCCAAGAGACCCAGTACTTC.

The CDR3 here is CASKKDWIAKNIQYF. Written as DNA, the CDR3 is TGTGCCAGTAAGAAGGATTGGATAGCCAAAAACATTCAGTACTTC. The chain recombines TRBV19 with TRBJ2-4, with D unclear. In germline, CDR1 is LNHDA, CDR2 SQIVND (reference sequence). The CDR3 is 15 amino acids. V lost 7 bases and J lost 0, with 13 bases in between.

A word on this clone: Sequence at one end of the junction differs from germline and may be a read error. Here the CDR3 reads CASGLAGGTDTQYF. The CDR3 DNA follows: TGTGCCAGCGGCTTAGCGGGGGGCACAGATACGCAGTATTTT. The chain joins TRBV11-2 to TRBJ2-3, with TRBD2 matching over 9 bases. CDR1 and CDR2 from the germline V gene are SGHAT and FQNNGV. The length of the CDR3 is 14 residues.

V is TRBV27 and J is TRBJ2-7; no firm D call. This CDR3 contains 14 residues. Germline values: CDR1 MNHEY, CDR2 SMNVEV (reference sequence). V lost 2 bases, J lost 3 bases, and 11 bases lay in between. The CDR3 DNA is TGTGCCAGCAGTTTAGCCTGGATGGGCTACGAGCAGTACTTC. It translates to CASSLAWMGYEQYF.